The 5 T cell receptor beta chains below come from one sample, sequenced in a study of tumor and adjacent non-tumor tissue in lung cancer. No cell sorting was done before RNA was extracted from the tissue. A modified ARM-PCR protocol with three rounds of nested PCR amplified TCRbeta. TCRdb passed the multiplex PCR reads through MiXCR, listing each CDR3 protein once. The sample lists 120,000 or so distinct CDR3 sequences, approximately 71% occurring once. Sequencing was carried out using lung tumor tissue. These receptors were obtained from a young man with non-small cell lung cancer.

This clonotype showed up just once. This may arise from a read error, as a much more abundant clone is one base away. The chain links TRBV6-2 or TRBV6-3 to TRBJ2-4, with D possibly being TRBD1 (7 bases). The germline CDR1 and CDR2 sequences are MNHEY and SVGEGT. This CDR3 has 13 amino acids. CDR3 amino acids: CASKAGGLNIRYF. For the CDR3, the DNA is TGTGCCAGCAAGGCAGGGGGGCTGAACATTCGGTACTTC.

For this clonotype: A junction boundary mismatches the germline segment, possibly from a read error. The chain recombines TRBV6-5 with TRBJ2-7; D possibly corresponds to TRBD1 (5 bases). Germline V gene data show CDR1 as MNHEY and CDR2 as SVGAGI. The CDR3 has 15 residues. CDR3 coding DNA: TGTGCCAGCAGTGAAGGGTTGGCGCAGGGATACGAGCAATACTTC. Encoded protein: CASSEGLAQGYEQYF.

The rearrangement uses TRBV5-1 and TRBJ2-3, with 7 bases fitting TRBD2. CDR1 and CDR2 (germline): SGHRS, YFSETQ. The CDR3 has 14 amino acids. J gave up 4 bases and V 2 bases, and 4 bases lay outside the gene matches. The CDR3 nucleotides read TGCGCCAGCAGCTTCAGCGGGGAATCAGATACGCAGTATTTT. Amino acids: CASSFSGESDTQYF.

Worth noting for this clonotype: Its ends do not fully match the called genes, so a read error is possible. The CDR3 here is CASSPGTPVGRSHLHF. The CDR3 DNA is TGTGCGAGCAGCCCCGGGACACCGGTGGGACGGTCACACCTCCACTTT. J is TRBJ1-6 and V is TRBV6-5; a weak D match, TRBD1 (6 bases). This CDR3 comprises 16 residues. Germline-derived CDR1 and CDR2 are MNHEY and SVGAGI.

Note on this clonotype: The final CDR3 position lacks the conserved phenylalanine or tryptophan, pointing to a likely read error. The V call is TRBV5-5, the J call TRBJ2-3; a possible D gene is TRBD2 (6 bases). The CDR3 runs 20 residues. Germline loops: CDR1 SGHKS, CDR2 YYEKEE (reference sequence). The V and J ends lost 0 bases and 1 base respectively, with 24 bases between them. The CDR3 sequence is CASSLGSEGIGSIRTDTQYL. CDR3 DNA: TGTGCCAGCAGCTTGGGTTCGGAGGGAATCGGCTCTATCCGCACAGATACGCAGTATTTA.